Each of the 12 T cell receptor beta chains below was sequenced from the same sample in a study of blood T cells in healthy people across ages (dated by TCRdb to between 2015 and 2016). Libraries came from 5' RACE. The instrument was an Illumina HiSeq 2500. A second PCR of roughly 6 to 11 cycles was run with a J-beta primer mix and a sample-barcoded 5' primer. Through fastp at Q25 and MiXCR, TCRdb rebuilt clones from the public reads, retaining in-frame beta chains. All rows with the same CDR3 protein become a single entry with the most common DNA and genes. The sample contains about 970,000 distinct CDR3 sequences, about 51% of them found a single time. The ten top clones hold about a fifth of the sample. Material for sequencing was blood. The receptor source for this set is a woman in her fifties or sixties in good health.

The chain links TRBV7-9 to TRBJ1-4, with D possibly matching TRBD1 (6 bases). This CDR3 contains 16 residues. From germline, CDR1 is SEHNR and CDR2 FQNEAQ (reference sequence). The ends were cut back, 2 bases at V and 10 bases at J, with 20 bases in the middle. The CDR3 region has the DNA TGTGCCAGCAGCTTACAGGCGACAGGCGTCATGAGAAAACTGTTTTTT. Its translation is CASSLQATGVMRKLFF.

In regard to this clonotype: One end of the junction fails to match germline, which may point to a read error. This chain links TRBV12-3 or TRBV12-4 with TRBJ2-1; D gene ambiguous. The CDR3 contains 12 residues. The CDR3 loop is CASSSIHKEQFF. The CDR3, as DNA: TGTGCCAGCAGTTCCATCCACAAAGAGCAGTTCTTC.

This rearrangement joins TRBV29-1 to TRBJ1-5; D is possibly TRBD1 (6 bases). CDR1 is SQVTM, CDR2 ANQGSEA, per germline. Trimming took 5 bases from V and 2 from J, leaving 10 bases between them. There are 13 residues in the CDR3. The CDR3 loop is CSVKQGGNQPQHF. CDR3 sequence (DNA): TGCAGCGTTAAACAGGGTGGCAATCAGCCCCAGCATTTT. The entire variable domain, with the rest obtained from reference TRBV29-1 and TRBJ1-5, is as follows: SAVISQKPSRDICQRGTSLTIQCQVDSQVTMMFWYRQQPGQSLTLIATANQGSEATYESGFVIDKFPISRPNLTFSTLTVSNMSPEDSSIYLCSVKQGGNQPQHFGDGTRLSIL.

This clonotype has just a few counts. The chain recombines TRBV4-1 with TRBJ2-7; D may be TRBD1 (6 bases). The V gene lost 4 bases and the J gene lost 6 bases, with 13 bases spanning the gap. The CDR3 runs to 13 residues. Germline V lookup: CDR1 MGHRA, CDR2 YSYEKL. The CDR3 DNA is TGCGCCAGCAGCCGCCCGGGACAACGCGAGCAGTACTTC. Residues: CASSRPGQREQYF.

The genes are TRBV7-2 and TRBJ1-4; no reliable D call. This CDR3 has 14 amino acids. Germline V gene lookup returns CDR1 SGHTA and CDR2 FQGNSA. The V gene lost 2 bases and the J gene lost 0 bases, with 4 bases spanning the gap. CDR3 sequence reads: CASSLHATNEKLFF. In DNA form, the CDR3 reads TGTGCCAGCAGCTTACACGCAACTAATGAAAAACTGTTTTTT.

The gene calls are TRBV12-3 or TRBV12-4 and TRBJ2-3; 8 bases agree with TRBD2. The length of the CDR3 is 16 residues. With 6 bases clipped from V and 3 bases from J, the junction kept 11 bases outside the gene matches. For the CDR3, the DNA is TGTGCCAGCAGACCCCCCCTAGCGGGTCTGACAGATACGCAGTATTTT. It translates to CASRPPLAGLTDTQYF.

V gene TRBV20-1 combines with J gene TRBJ2-4; either TRBD1 or TRBD2 may supply D (5 bases each). TRBJ2-7 explains the end of the DNA better; the J call may be wrong. The germline CDR1 and CDR2 sequences are DFQATT and SNEGSKA (reference sequence). The length of the CDR3 is 13 residues. This CDR3 reads CSALGRTSDEQYF. CDR3 DNA: TGCAGTGCCCTGGGACGGACGAGCGACGAGCAGTACTTC.

This clonotype was seen more than once but under ten times. This sequence joins TRBV25-1 and TRBJ2-7; D possibly corresponds to TRBD1 (5 bases). Germline lookup yields CDR1 MGHDK and CDR2 SYGVNS. V was cut by 1 base and J by 2 bases, with 9 bases left in between. The CDR3 has 14 amino acids. CDR3: CASSESRAAYEQYF. Here the CDR3 DNA reads TGTGCCAGCAGTGAATCCAGGGCGGCCTACGAGCAGTACTTC.

There are a few counts of this clonotype. The chain carries TRBV7-9 and TRBJ2-1, with 9 positions matching TRBD2. Per germline, CDR1 SEHNR and CDR2 FQNEAQ (reference sequence). The length of the CDR3 is 16 residues. V was clipped by 5 bases and J by 2 bases; unmatched bases: 7. The CDR3 here is CASSPPGTSPYNEQFF. In nucleotides, the CDR3 is TGTGCCAGCAGCCCACCCGGGACTAGCCCCTACAATGAGCAGTTCTTC.

This clonotype was seen a few times. The rearrangement links TRBV6-5 to TRBJ2-3; either TRBD1 or TRBD2 may fit D (5 bases each). The V end lost 2 bases, the J end lost 6 bases, and 12 bases lay between the germline ends. Germline CDR1 and CDR2: MNHEY and SVGAGI. The CDR3 covers 14 residues. DNA for the CDR3: TGTGCCAGCAGTTACGGAGCCGGGGCGGATACGCAGTATTTT. It yields the protein CASSYGAGADTQYF.

Turning to this clonotype: Germline and junction disagree at one end, which may indicate a read error. This sequence joins TRBV12-3 or TRBV12-4 and TRBJ2-3; 8 bases line up with TRBD2. The CDR3 is 18 residues long. This CDR3 reads CASLGIAGRSSSTDTQYF. The CDR3 coding sequence is TGTGCCAGCCTCGGGATAGCGGGACGAAGCTCTAGCACGGATACGCAGTATTTT.

The rearrangement joins TRBV6-5 to TRBJ2-5; either TRBD1 or TRBD2 may fit D (5 bases each). Germline-derived CDR1 and CDR2 are MNHEY and SVGAGI. V was clipped by 5 bases and J by 7 bases, with 23 bases between them. CDR3 length: 16 residues. The CDR3: CASSRDTGTLGGTQYF. For the CDR3, the DNA is TGTGCCAGCAGTCGCGATACCGGGACGTTAGGAGGGACCCAGTACTTC.